The clone carrying this T cell receptor beta chain was seen ten or more times. No antigen is known for it. The record originates from a study of regulatory T cells in long-lasting Graves disease. Study overall: Positive TSH receptor antibodies alongside over 5 years of antithyroid drugs were what marked Graves' disease as persistent. Regarding the study as a whole: Gene preferences differed: TRBV28, TRBJ1-2, TRBJ2-5 in persistent cases.

Time point indicated: persistent/refractory GD, antithyroid drugs over 5 years with positive TRAb. There was RNA extracted from PBMCs, and the TCR library was made from it. Trimming shortened V by 4 bases and J by 5 bases, and 11 bases separated the two germline ends. The germline CDR1 and CDR2 sequences are SNHLY and FYNNEI. The CDR3 consists of 14 residues. Construction of the TCR beta libraries employed iRepertoire HTBI primers in conjunction with Arm-PCR of CDR3 regions. TCRdb reprocessed the multiplex PCR reads via MiXCR and lists one record per CDR3 protein. The table shows 400,000 to 450,000 distinct CDR3 sequences, with around 20% occurring only once.

The chain carries TRBV2 and TRBJ1-4; D perhaps matches TRBD1 (5 bases). The sample consisted of peripheral blood mononuclear cells (PBMCs), taken when the disease was refractory, from a patient treated with antithyroid drugs. This sequence originates from a female donor with Graves disease. The CDR3 reads CASSGGGRNEKLFF. CDR3 coding DNA: TGTGCCAGCAGTGGCGGGGGTCGAAATGAAAAACTGTTTTTT.